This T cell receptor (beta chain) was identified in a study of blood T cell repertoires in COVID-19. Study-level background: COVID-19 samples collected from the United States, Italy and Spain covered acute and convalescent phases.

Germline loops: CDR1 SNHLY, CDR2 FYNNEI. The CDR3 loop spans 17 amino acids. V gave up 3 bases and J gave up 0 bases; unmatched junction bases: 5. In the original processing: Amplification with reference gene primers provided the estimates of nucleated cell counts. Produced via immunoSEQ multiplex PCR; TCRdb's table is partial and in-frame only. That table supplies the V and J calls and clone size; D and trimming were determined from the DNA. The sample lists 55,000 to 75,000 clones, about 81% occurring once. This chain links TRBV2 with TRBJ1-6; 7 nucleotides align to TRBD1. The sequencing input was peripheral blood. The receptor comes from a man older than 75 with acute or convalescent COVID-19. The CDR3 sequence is CASSEDRPSSYNSPLHF. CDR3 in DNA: TGTGCCAGCAGTGAGGACAGGCCAAGCTCCTATAATTCACCCCTCCACTTT.